One sample yielded the 31 T cell receptor beta chains listed below, sequenced in a study of shared clonotypes between healthy human individuals. Sequenced by immunoSEQ multiplex PCR; TCRdb stores in-frame clones only, minus some. Here the sample spans hundreds of thousands of clones, less than 80% being singletons. Sequencing was carried out using memory CD4+ T cells sorted from blood. Subset defined: CD45RA-negative fraction. The receptor set was obtained from a woman aged 25 to 39 in good health.

This chain uses TRBV27 with TRBJ2-6; the D is unclear. V lost 5 bases and J lost 4, with 6 bases in between. This CDR3 spans 13 amino acids. In germline, CDR1 is MNHEY, CDR2 SMNVEV (reference sequence). CDR3 coding DNA: TGTGCCAGCAGTCTCGTAGGGGCCAACGTCCTGACTTTC. It encodes CASSLVGANVLTF.

Turning to this clone: In the same sample, other DNA sequences code for this CDR3. V usage is TRBV7-2 and J usage is TRBJ1-5; D not resolved. CDR1 SGHTA and CDR2 FQGNSA come from the germline V gene. The CDR3 has 14 amino acids. V was clipped by 5 bases and J by 1 base, with 9 bases between them. DNA for the CDR3: TGTGCCAGCAGCCCTCCGGGCAGCAATCAGCCCCAGCATTTT. Protein: CASSPPGSNQPQHF.

The rearrangement joins TRBV29-1 to TRBJ2-1, with 7 bases fitting TRBD2. V lost 3 bases to trimming and J lost 12 bases; unmatched junction nucleotides: 8. The CDR3 contains 12 residues. Germline-derived CDR1 and CDR2 are SQVTM and ANQGSEA. The CDR3, as DNA: TGCAGCGTTGACCGCCCGGGAGGAACGCAGTTCTTC. Translating gives CSVDRPGGTQFF.

The chain has TRBV5-1 and TRBJ2-3; possible D gene TRBD2, 6 bases. This CDR3 has 14 amino acids. Germline V gene lookup returns CDR1 SGHRS and CDR2 YFSETQ. Deletions cut 3 bases from V and 2 bases from J, with 10 bases between. The DNA for the CDR3 is TGCGCCAGCAGCTCCCGGAGGGACACAGATACGCAGTATTTT. This encodes CASSSRRDTDTQYF.

A note on this clone: This same CDR3 is encoded by further DNA sequences in the sample. The chain couples TRBV6-6 to TRBJ2-3; D call uncertain. V was trimmed by 2 bases and J by 0 bases, leaving 6 bases between them. Germline CDR1 is MNHNY and CDR2 is SVGAGI (reference sequence). The CDR3 sequence is 14 residues long. The CDR3 is CASSYGRSTDTQYF. CDR3 sequence (DNA): TGTGCCAGCAGTTACGGGCGCAGCACAGATACGCAGTATTTT.

The chain links TRBV20-1 to TRBJ2-5; maybe TRBD2 (5 bases). The V end lost 1 base, the J end lost 10 bases, and 10 bases lay between the germline ends. Germline V gives CDR1 DFQATT, CDR2 SNEGSKA (reference sequence). The CDR3 is made up of 11 amino acids. As DNA, the CDR3 is TGCAGTGCTAGAGTCCGGGGAAACCAGTACTTC. Protein sequence: CSARVRGNQYF.

V usage is TRBV10-3 and J usage is TRBJ2-5; possible D gene TRBD1, 6 bases. Germline V lookup: CDR1 ENHRY, CDR2 SYGVKD. CDR3 length: 14 residues. Trimming cost V 5 bases and J 1 base, with 11 bases left between them. Here the CDR3 DNA reads TGTGCCATCAGTAACACAGGGACCCAAGAGACCCAGTACTTC. This codes for CAISNTGTQETQYF.

CDR3 DNA sequence: TGTGCCTGGATCAGTAAGACAGGGCCTAATGAAAAACTGTTTTTT. Translating gives CAWISKTGPNEKLFF. The rearrangement uses TRBV30 and TRBJ1-4, with 7 bases identical to TRBD1. The junction had 8 bases not matched to a gene; V was cut back by 4 bases and J by 3 bases. The CDR3 has 15 residues. The germline CDR1 and CDR2 sequences are GTSNPN and SVGIG (reference sequence). The full variable domain, completed using reference TRBV30 and TRBJ1-4, is SQTIHQWPATLVQPVGSPLSLECTVEGTSNPNLYWYRQAAGRGLQLLFYSVGIGQISSEVPQNLSASRPQDRQFILSSKKLLLSDSGFYLCAWISKTGPNEKLFFGSGTQLSVL.

The rearrangement uses TRBV7-2 and TRBJ1-5; tentatively, D is TRBD1 (5 bases). V was cut by 5 bases and J by 6 bases, with 11 bases left in between. This CDR3 contains 13 residues. Germline loops: CDR1 SGHTA, CDR2 FQGNSA. DNA for the CDR3: TGTGCCAGCAGCCCGCGGACAAGTCAGCCCCAGCATTTT. This encodes CASSPRTSQPQHF.

The chain is built from TRBV7-9 and TRBJ2-1; 7 nucleotides agree with TRBD1. The V segment lost 6 bases and the J segment 5 bases; nucleotides outside the gene matches: 22. Germline V gene lookup returns CDR1 SEHNR and CDR2 FQNEAQ (reference sequence). There are 19 residues in the CDR3. Here the CDR3 reads CASRDLPRTGAALNNEQFF. The DNA for the CDR3 is TGTGCCAGCAGAGACTTGCCCCGAACAGGGGCTGCGTTGAACAATGAGCAGTTCTTC.

V is TRBV28 and J is TRBJ2-3, with a weak D call TRBD2 (6 bases). The germline V gene has CDR1 MDHEN and CDR2 SYDVKM. The CDR3 length is 14 residues. Trimming removed 9 bases from V and 3 bases from J, with 16 bases in between. CDR3 loop: CASKTTRTTDTQYF. DNA of the CDR3: TGTGCCAGTAAGACGACTAGAACAACAGATACGCAGTATTTT.

This CDR3 reads CASSGRTSGGSYEQYF. CDR3 in DNA: TGTGCCAGCAGTGGGAGGACTAGCGGGGGGTCCTACGAGCAGTACTTC. This rearrangement joins TRBV28 to TRBJ2-7, with 14 bases that match TRBD2. V lost 5 bases and J lost 1; bases outside the gene matches: 4. The CDR3 totals 16 residues. Looked up from germline, CDR1 is MDHEN and CDR2 is SYDVKM.

Comment on this clone: The sample holds other DNA sequences that translate to the same CDR3. The chain links TRBV5-1 to TRBJ1-1; D ambiguous. The CDR3 is 13 residues long. The V end was cut by 1 base, the J end by 1 base, with 5 bases between. Germline V gene lookup returns CDR1 SGHRS and CDR2 YFSETQ. CDR3 residues: CASSLPGNTEAFF. DNA of the CDR3: TGCGCCAGCAGCTTGCCGGGGAACACTGAAGCTTTCTTT. Full variable domain (remainder filled in from reference TRBV5-1 and TRBJ1-1): KAGVTQTPRYLIKTRGQQVTLSCSPISGHRSVSWYQQTPGQGLQFLFEYFSETQRNKGNFPGRFSGRQFSNSRSEMNVSTLELGDSALYLCASSLPGNTEAFFGQGTRLTVV.

J is TRBJ2-2 and V is TRBV5-1; possible D gene TRBD2, 5 bases. The germline gives CDR1 SGHRS, CDR2 YFSETQ. The CDR3 consists of 11 residues. The V and J ends lost 5 bases and 6 bases respectively, with 5 bases between them. CDR3 protein: CASRLAGELFF. In DNA, the CDR3 is TGCGCCAGCAGACTAGCCGGGGAGCTGTTTTTT.

The V and J genes are TRBV19 and TRBJ2-3; D gene ambiguous. Trimming took off 1 base at V and 4 bases at J, with 6 bases between the two ends. This CDR3 has 13 amino acids. Germline loops: CDR1 LNHDA, CDR2 SQIVND (reference sequence). The CDR3 nucleotides read TGTGCCAGTAGTATAGGTATGGCAGATACGCAGTATTTT. Translated: CASSIGMADTQYF.

This clone was seen only a few times. The chain's CDR3 is CASSGGTGKREKLFF. The CDR3 nucleotides are TGTGCCAGCAGTGGCGGGACAGGGAAACGTGAAAAACTGTTTTTT. The rearrangement joins TRBV28 to TRBJ1-4, with 9 bases identical to TRBD1. This CDR3 contains 15 residues. The junction had 8 bases not matched to a gene; V was cut back by 5 bases and J by 7 bases. In germline, CDR1 is MDHEN, CDR2 SYDVKM.

The chain has TRBV28 and TRBJ1-3; the D is unclear. The CDR3 runs 14 residues. The ends were cut back, 2 bases at V and 4 bases at J, with 9 bases in the middle. Germline assignment: CDR1 MDHEN and CDR2 SYDVKM. The CDR3 region has the DNA TGTGCCAGCAGTTTAGGTTCAGAGGGAAACACCATATATTTT. Amino acid sequence: CASSLGSEGNTIYF. Filled out from reference TRBV28 and TRBJ1-3, the complete variable domain reads DVKVTQSSRYLVKRTGEKVFLECVQDMDHENMFWYRQDPGLGLRLIYFSYDVKMKEKGDIPEGYSVSREKKERFSLILESASTNQTSMYLCASSLGSEGNTIYFGEGSWLTVV.

V usage is TRBV10-3 and J usage is TRBJ1-2, with a tentative D call TRBD1 (6 bases). V lost 2 bases and J lost 8, with 18 bases in between. CDR3 size: 15 residues. The germline V gene encodes CDR1 ENHRY and CDR2 SYGVKD. The chain's CDR3 is CAISEPNHGTSGYTF. The CDR3 coding sequence is TGTGCCATCAGTGAGCCGAACCATGGGACATCAGGCTACACCTTC.

The J gene is TRBJ1-1, the V gene TRBV4-2; D not resolved. Germline CDR1 is LGHNA and CDR2 is YNFKEQ. The CDR3 runs 13 residues. V shed 4 bases and J shed 5 bases, with 11 bases lying between them. CDR3: CASSPTRSTEAFF. CDR3 nucleotides: TGTGCCAGCAGCCCGACCCGGTCAACTGAAGCTTTCTTT.

The chain uses TRBV18 and TRBJ2-1; tentatively, D is TRBD2 (5 bases). The V end lost 2 bases, the J end lost 5 bases, and 7 bases lay between the germline ends. Looked up from germline, CDR1 is KGHSH and CDR2 is LQKENI. This CDR3 region has 13 residues. CDR3: CASSPAGNNEQFF. The DNA of the CDR3 is TGTGCCAGCTCACCAGCCGGGAACAATGAGCAGTTCTTC.

This clone showed up just a few times. The genes are TRBV9 and TRBJ1-5, with D perhaps TRBD1 (6 bases). V lost 10 bases, J lost 7 bases, and 18 bases lay in between. Looked up from germline, CDR1 is SGDLS and CDR2 is YYNGEE. This CDR3 contains 13 residues. The CDR3 coding sequence is TGTGCCCGCCGGGGGGCAGGGAAACAGCCCCAGCATTTT. This encodes CARRGAGKQPQHF.

This rearrangement joins TRBV4-2 to TRBJ2-7, with D perhaps TRBD1 or TRBD2 (5 bases each). The CDR3 consists of 14 residues. The germline V and J ends were trimmed by 7 bases and 6 bases, with 19 bases remaining between them. Per germline, CDR1 LGHNA and CDR2 YNFKEQ. The chain's CDR3 is CASIPGWGITEQYF. CDR3 nucleotide sequence: TGTGCCAGCATCCCCGGCTGGGGGATCACCGAGCAGTACTTC.

This rearrangement joins TRBV7-2 to TRBJ1-2, with D unresolved. The CDR3 sequence is 13 residues long. The V gene's germline CDR1 is SGHTA and CDR2 FQGNSA. Trimming cost V 0 bases and J 8 bases, with 10 bases left between them. The CDR3 reads CASSLAPGRGYTF. The CDR3 DNA is TGTGCCAGCAGCTTAGCACCGGGAAGAGGCTACACCTTC.

The chain employs TRBV18 and TRBJ2-3; D gene uncertain. The CDR3 spans 13 residues. CDR1 KGHSH and CDR2 LQKENI come from the germline V gene. Trimming took 4 bases from V and 2 from J, leaving 7 bases between them. The CDR3 DNA reads TGTGCCAGCTCACGTGGAACCACAGATACGCAGTATTTT. Protein: CASSRGTTDTQYF.

V gene TRBV30 combines with J gene TRBJ2-7; the match to TRBD2 covers 15 bases. Unmatched junction bases numbered 10, after V lost 0 bases and J lost 7 bases. The germline gives CDR1 GTSNPN, CDR2 SVGIG (reference sequence). This CDR3 contains 17 residues. CDR3 protein: CAWSVYGGTSGRREQYF. In nucleotides, the CDR3 is TGTGCCTGGAGTGTATACGGAGGGACTAGCGGGAGGAGGGAGCAGTACTTC.

This chain connects TRBV6-1 to TRBJ2-7, with no clear D. V dropped 1 base and J dropped 0 bases, with 13 bases sitting between them. Germline values: CDR1 MNHNS, CDR2 SASEGT. CDR3 length: 16 amino acids. The CDR3 region has the DNA TGTGCCAGCAGTGAAGGTCTGGACCCAAACTCCTACGAGCAGTACTTC. Translated: CASSEGLDPNSYEQYF.

This clone was observed a single time. This chain joins TRBV11-2 and TRBJ2-3; 11 bases align to TRBD2. Looked up from germline, CDR1 is SGHAT and CDR2 is FQNNGV. V gave up 2 bases and J gave up 3 bases; unmatched junction bases: 4. The CDR3 runs to 16 residues. The CDR3 protein is CASSLSPSGRTDTQYF. The CDR3 DNA reads TGTGCCAGCAGCTTAAGTCCTAGCGGGAGGACAGATACGCAGTATTTT.

The chain is built from TRBV5-1 and TRBJ1-1; D not resolved. Germline lookup yields CDR1 SGHRS and CDR2 YFSETQ. The CDR3 consists of 13 residues. V dropped 1 base and J dropped 5 bases, with 9 bases sitting between them. The CDR3 coding sequence is TGCGCCAGCAGCTTGTCACTCAGAACTGAAGCTTTCTTT. The encoded protein is CASSLSLRTEAFF.

The chain links TRBV6-5 to TRBJ2-2; D remains ambiguous. The V gene's germline CDR1 is MNHEY and CDR2 SVGAGI. Trimming took 5 bases from V and 6 from J, leaving 16 bases between them. The CDR3 extends over 15 amino acids. CDR3 DNA: TGTGCCAGCAGTGCGCATCTTAGCTCCTCCGGGGAGCTGTTTTTT. As protein: CASSAHLSSSGELFF.

A word on this clone: Germline is not matched at one junction end, which may reflect a read error. The DNA for the CDR3 is TGTGCTAGCACAGGCGGCAGTCAAGAGACCCAGTACTTC. It encodes CASTGGSQETQYF. The chain has TRBV28 and TRBJ2-5, with D perhaps matching TRBD1 (5 bases). The CDR3 runs to 13 residues. Per the germline V gene, CDR1 is MDHEN and CDR2 is SYDVKM.

This clone showed up just a few times. The CDR3 DNA reads TGTGCCAGCAGCTCCCAACCTAACACTGAAGCTTTCTTT. Amino acid sequence: CASSSQPNTEAFF. This chain links TRBV7-2 with TRBJ1-1; no definite D call. Germline assignment: CDR1 SGHTA and CDR2 FQGNSA. V lost 4 bases to trimming and J lost 2 bases, with 8 bases between them. CDR3 size: 13 residues.